The entry below describes one T cell receptor beta chain. The data were obtained in a study of blood T cell repertoires in COVID-19. For the study at large: The origin of the acute and convalescent COVID-19 samples was the United States, Italy and Spain. Sources were T cells, B-cell-depleted T cells, or PBMCs; the material itself was cDNA or gDNA.

In the authors' methods: Amplifying reference gene primers gave estimates of nucleated cell counts. Libraries were prepared by immunoSEQ multiplex PCR; TCRdb keeps only in-frame clonotypes and omits some of them. V and J calls and clone size are copied from that table; D and trimming were computed from the DNA. Of under 60,000 clones detected, about 90% appear once; the ten largest clones hold 3% to 3.5%. Germline V gene data show CDR1 as SGHKS and CDR2 as YYEKEE (reference sequence). Trimming removed 3 bases from V and 2 bases from J, with 12 bases in between. This CDR3 is built from 15 residues. This sequence was found in a human donor in a cohort sampled during active COVID-19. This sequence joins TRBV5-5 and TRBJ1-5, with D unresolved. Sequencing used peripheral blood. DNA of the CDR3: TGTGCCAGCAGCTCGGGAGGGATGGGCAATCAGCCCCAGCATTTT. This encodes CASSSGGMGNQPQHF.